These T cell receptor beta chains were read from a single sample in a study of response to subunit inactivated influenza vaccine. A single record per CDR3 protein comes from TCRdb applying MiXCR to the RT-PCR reads. The sample records around 300,000 distinct CDR3 sequences, roughly 22% being singletons. The sequencing used PBMCs from blood, collected less than 22 months after vaccination. These receptors were obtained from a man between 50 and 70 years old who received an inactivated influenza vaccine. Each CDR3 is given with its conserved first and last residue. Each record gives: V gene, CDR3 length, J gene, CDR3 protein.

V: TRBV5-4
length: 18
J: TRBJ2-2
CDR3: CASSSPRGTGVETGELFF

V: TRBV20-1
length: 11
J: TRBJ1-3
CDR3: CSARLRGQAYF

V: TRBV6-2/TRBV6-3
length: 13
J: TRBJ1-2
CDR3: CAITPGQGTLLTF

V: TRBV7-2
length: 18
J: TRBJ1-5
CDR3: CASGLVAGGQGSNQPQHF

V: TRBV9
length: 15
J: TRBJ2-3
CDR3: CASSEGEASTDTQYF

V: TRBV4-1
length: 16
J: TRBJ1-3
CDR3: CASSQEGPYSGNTIYF

V: TRBV20-1
length: 18
J: TRBJ2-1
CDR3: CSARAHTTLAGGSDEQFF

V: TRBV4-1
length: 15
J: TRBJ2-2
CDR3: CASSQVTGGTGELFF

V: TRBV3-1
length: 15
J: TRBJ1-4
CDR3: CASSPIDRANEKLFF

V: TRBV5-6
length: 12
J: TRBJ2-1
CDR3: CASSLFRNEQFF

V: TRBV5-6
length: 15
J: TRBJ1-2
CDR3: CASSLGGTGPFGYTF

V: TRBV12-3/TRBV12-4
length: 13
J: TRBJ1-1
CDR3: CASSRQRNTEAFF

V: TRBV4-1
length: 15
J: TRBJ1-1
CDR3: CASSQREALNTEAFF

V: TRBV18
length: 15
J: TRBJ1-1
CDR3: CASSPSPGQATEAFF

V: TRBV5-1
length: 15
J: TRBJ1-2
CDR3: CASSPAEGANYGYTF

V: TRBV20-1
length: 13
J: TRBJ2-3
CDR3: CSASPTGTDTQYF

V: TRBV5-1
length: 14
J: TRBJ1-1
CDR3: CASSGRGGSTEAFF

V: TRBV29-1
length: 17
J: TRBJ2-1
CDR3: CSVGAASGSGSYNEQFF

V: TRBV14
length: 15
J: TRBJ2-2
CDR3: CASSRGQGRTGELFF

V: TRBV5-1
length: 14
J: TRBJ1-2
CDR3: CASSLGGWSDGYTF

V: TRBV20-1
length: 14
J: TRBJ2-3
CDR3: CSTTSGVSTDTQYF

V: TRBV7-3
length: 17
J: TRBJ2-1
CDR3: CASSLTSGRATYNEQFF